Reported below is one TCR beta chain. Its matching antigen is unknown. These data are taken from a study of blood T cells in healthy people across ages. Study observations and caveats: Estimated diversity, derived from one million T cells, was regarded as an underestimate.

The authors ran a second PCR of 7 to 11 cycles using a sample-barcoded 5' primer and a J-beta primer mix. The authors tagged each cDNA molecule using a template-switch adaptor with 12 random nucleotides. TCRdb passed the 5' RACE reads through MiXCR, listing each CDR3 protein once. The repertoire holds about 1.7 million distinct CDR3 sequences, with 28% as singletons. There are 15 residues in the CDR3. Germline assignment: CDR1 PRHDT and CDR2 FYEKMQ (reference sequence). Trimming took 4 bases from V and 10 from J, leaving 20 bases between them. V is TRBV13 and J is TRBJ2-1, with D hard to call. The TCR sequence derives from a woman aged 25 to 39 in good health. The specimen sequenced was blood. In nucleotides, the CDR3 is TGTGCCAGCAGCTCCCGACGTATTCTTAGTTACGAGCAGTTCTTC. Translating gives CASSSRRILSYEQFF.